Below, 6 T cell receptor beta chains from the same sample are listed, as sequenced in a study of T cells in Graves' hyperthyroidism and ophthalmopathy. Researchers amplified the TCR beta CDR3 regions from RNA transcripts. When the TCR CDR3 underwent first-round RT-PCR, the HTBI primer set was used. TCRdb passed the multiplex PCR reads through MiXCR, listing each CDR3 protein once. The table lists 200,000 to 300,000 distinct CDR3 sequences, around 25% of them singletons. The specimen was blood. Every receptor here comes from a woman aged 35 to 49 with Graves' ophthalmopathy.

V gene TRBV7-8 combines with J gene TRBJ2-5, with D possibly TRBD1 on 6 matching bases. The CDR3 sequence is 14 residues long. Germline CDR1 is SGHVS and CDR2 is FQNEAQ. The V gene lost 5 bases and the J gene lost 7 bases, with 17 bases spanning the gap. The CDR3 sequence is CASSALQGQGTQYF. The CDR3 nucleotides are TGTGCCAGCAGCGCCTTACAGGGTCAGGGGACCCAGTACTTC. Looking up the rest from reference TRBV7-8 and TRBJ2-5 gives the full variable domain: GAGVSQSPRYKVAKRGQDVALRCDPISGHVSLFWYQQALGQGPEFLTYFQNEAQLDKSGLPSDRFFAERPEGSVSTLKIQRTQQEDSAVYLCASSALQGQGTQYFGPGTRLLVL.

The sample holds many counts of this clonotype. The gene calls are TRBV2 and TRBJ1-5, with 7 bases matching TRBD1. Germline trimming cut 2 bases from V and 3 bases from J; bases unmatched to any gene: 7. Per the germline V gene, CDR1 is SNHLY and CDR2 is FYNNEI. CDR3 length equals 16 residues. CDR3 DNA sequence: TGTGCCAGCAGTGAATGGGGACAGCAGACCAATCAGCCCCAGCATTTT. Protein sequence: CASSEWGQQTNQPQHF. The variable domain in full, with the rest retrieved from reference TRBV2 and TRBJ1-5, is EPEVTQTPSHQVTQMGQEVILRCVPISNHLYFYWYRQILGQKVEFLVSFYNNEISEKSEIFDDQFSVERPDGSNFTLKIRSTKLEDSAMYFCASSEWGQQTNQPQHFGDGTRLSIL.

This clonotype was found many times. The CDR3 spells CASSLSLAGVETQYF. The CDR3 region has the DNA TGTGCCAGCAGCTTAAGTCTAGCGGGAGTCGAGACCCAGTACTTC. The chain employs TRBV11-2 and TRBJ2-5; 10 nucleotides agree with TRBD2. V was pared by 2 bases and J by 5 bases, with 5 bases of the junction left unmatched. Germline V gene data show CDR1 as SGHAT and CDR2 as FQNNGV. The CDR3 is 15 amino acids.

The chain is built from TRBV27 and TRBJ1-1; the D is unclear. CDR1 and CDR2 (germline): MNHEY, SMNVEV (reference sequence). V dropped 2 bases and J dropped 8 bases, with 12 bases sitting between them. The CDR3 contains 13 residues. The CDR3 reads CASSLGSPTEAFF. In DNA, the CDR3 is TGTGCCAGCAGTTTAGGTTCCCCGACAGAAGCTTTCTTT.

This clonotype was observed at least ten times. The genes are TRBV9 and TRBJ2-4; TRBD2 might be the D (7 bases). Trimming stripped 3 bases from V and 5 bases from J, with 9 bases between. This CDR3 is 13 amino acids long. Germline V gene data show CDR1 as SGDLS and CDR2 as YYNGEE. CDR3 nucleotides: TGTGCCAGCAGCGAGGGGGGGGAAAACATTCAGTACTTC. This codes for CASSEGGENIQYF.

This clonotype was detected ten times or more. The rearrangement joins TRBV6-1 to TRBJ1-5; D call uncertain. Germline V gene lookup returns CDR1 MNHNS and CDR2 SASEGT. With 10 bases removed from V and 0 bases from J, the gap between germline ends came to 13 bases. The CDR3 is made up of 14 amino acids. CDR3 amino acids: CATSTPYSNQPQHF. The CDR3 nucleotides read TGTGCCACCTCGACACCTTATAGCAATCAGCCCCAGCATTTT.